The entry that follows covers one TCR beta chain sequence. Its antigen is not known. This record comes from a study of identical twins. Overall study findings and caveats: These conclusions were based on statistical analysis (cross-sectional, not following the same donors).

Template switching supplied a universal primer site; unique molecular identifiers were carried on the cDNA. TCRdb re-called the 5' RACE reads with MiXCR, one entry per CDR3 protein. This sample yields more than 1.5 million distinct CDR3 sequences, of which around 33% are seen a single time; about 0.27% belongs to the top ten. The clonotype originates from a newborn girl in good health. Sequences were obtained from cord blood.

CDR3 loop: CASSLSQGLTYEQYF. The CDR3 nucleotides are TGTGCCAGCAGCTTATCCCAGGGTCTCACCTACGAGCAGTACTTC. The chain joins TRBV7-2 to TRBJ2-7; D possibly corresponds to TRBD1 (5 bases). Germline V gives CDR1 SGHTA, CDR2 FQGNSA. Trimming cost V 2 bases and J 2 bases, with 13 bases left between them. This CDR3 comprises 15 residues.